Reported below is one TCR beta chain. What it recognizes is unknown. Measured with immunoSEQ multiplex PCR; TCRdb has only the in-frame clones, and not every one. The top ten clones hold approximately 9.5% of a sample with about 66,000 clones, less than 85% of them seen once. This record comes from a study of a mutant IDH1 vaccine in newly diagnosed glioma. Overall study: Vaccination began 4-6 weeks post radiotherapy alone, or with temozolomide cycles. Of treated patients, approximately 62% were men and roughly 40% women, averaging about 37 years.

CDR1 and CDR2 from the germline V gene are SGHTA and FQGNSA. With 0 bases clipped from V and 0 bases from J, the junction kept 1 base outside the gene matches. This CDR3 is 15 amino acids long. Time point in this sample: week 11, during vaccination. Each vaccine dose was 300 ug of mutant IDH1 20-mer peptide, with topical imiquimod. This specimen consisted of PBMCs, obtained from a glioma patient whose treatment included an IDH1 peptide vaccine. The receptor was isolated from a woman in her fifties or sixties with glioma. This rearrangement joins TRBV7-2 to TRBJ2-7, with 8 bases matching TRBD2. The CDR3 loop is CASSLAGTSSYEQYF. The CDR3 DNA reads TGTGCCAGCAGCTTAGCGGGGACTAGCTCCTACGAGCAGTACTTC.